This TCR beta chain was sequenced for a study of regulatory T cells in long-lasting Graves disease. Findings of the study overall: Peripheral blood was the sole material, not thyroid tissue. With a few thousand shared public clonotypes, persistent patients exceeded new patients, who shared approximately 880. Newly diagnosed patients had higher TCR diversity than persistent Graves' patients did.

Sequencing libraries for TCR beta were prepared with iRepertoire HTBI primers and Arm-PCR of CDR3 regions. TCRdb re-called the multiplex PCR reads with MiXCR, one entry per CDR3 protein. The data contain 700,000 or so distinct CDR3 sequences, approximately 31% of them seen just once; the ten biggest clones take up roughly 46%. This clonotype was found a few times. Its matching antigen is unknown. Per germline, CDR1 LNHNV and CDR2 YYDKDF (reference sequence). V was pared by 1 base and J by 8 bases, with 11 bases between. This CDR3 comprises 13 residues. Time point noted: persistent/refractory GD, antithyroid drugs over 5 years with positive TRAb. The TCR library was made from RNA extracted from PBMCs.

The chain has TRBV15 and TRBJ1-2; D might be TRBD1 (5 bases). The material sequenced was peripheral blood mononuclear cells (PBMCs), taken when the disease was refractory, from a patient treated with antithyroid drugs. The receptor's source is a female donor with Graves disease. The CDR3 region is CATSRAGREGYTF. CDR3 DNA sequence: TGTGCCACCAGCAGAGCGGGGCGAGAAGGCTACACCTTC.